Presented here are 28 T cell receptor beta chains from one specimen sequenced in a study of blood T cell repertoires in COVID-19. Sequencing used immunoSEQ multiplex PCR; TCRdb keeps in-frame clones, though not all of them. The repertoire holds 180,000 or so clones, with about four fifths as singletons. Input material: peripheral blood. These receptors were obtained from a woman aged 40 to 50 with COVID-19, enrolled during active disease.

The chain uses TRBV30 and TRBJ1-2; D ambiguous. Germline V gene lookup returns CDR1 GTSNPN and CDR2 SVGIG (reference sequence). V lost 0 bases and J lost 6, with 11 bases in between. The CDR3 length is 13 residues. The CDR3 DNA reads as TGTGCCTGGAGTGTACGGGGAGACCATGGCTACACCTTC. This codes for CAWSVRGDHGYTF.

CDR3 protein: CASSPGRTGELFF. In DNA, the CDR3 is TGTGCCAGCAGCCCCGGGAGGACCGGGGAGCTGTTTTTT. The gene calls are TRBV7-3 and TRBJ2-2; 7 bases are shared with TRBD2. The CDR3 has 13 amino acids. Germline CDR1 SGHTA, CDR2 FQGTGA. V was pared by 5 bases and J by 5 bases, with 2 bases of the junction left unmatched.

The rearrangement uses TRBV28 and TRBJ2-1, with D maybe TRBD2 (5 bases). The germline CDR1 and CDR2 sequences are MDHEN and SYDVKM. CDR3 size: 14 residues. The ends were cut back, 2 bases at V and 1 base at J, with 6 bases in the middle. The CDR3 is CASSLSGSYNEQFF. In DNA, the CDR3 is TGTGCCAGCAGTTTAAGCGGTTCCTACAATGAGCAGTTCTTC.

Only a few counts were recorded for this clone. The sample has other DNA sequences that encode this CDR3 too. This chain connects TRBV7-9 to TRBJ1-2, with D possibly TRBD1 on 6 matching bases. In germline, CDR1 is SEHNR, CDR2 FQNEAQ (reference sequence). This CDR3 is built from 13 residues. The V end lost 1 base, the J end lost 7 bases, and 10 bases lay between the germline ends. The CDR3 here is CASSLDGGGGYTF. For the CDR3, the DNA is TGTGCCAGCAGCTTAGATGGGGGCGGTGGCTACACCTTC.

V and J are TRBV7-3 and TRBJ2-5; 7 bases map to TRBD2. Germline V lookup: CDR1 SGHTA, CDR2 FQGTGA. J lost 4 bases, V lost 5 bases, and 10 bases had no gene match. CDR3 size: 15 residues. The chain's CDR3 is CASSQTSGMGETQYF. The CDR3 DNA follows: TGTGCCAGCAGCCAAACCAGCGGGATGGGAGAGACCCAGTACTTC.

The chain combines TRBV7-8 with TRBJ2-2; 13 positions match TRBD2. There are 22 residues in the CDR3. V lost 1 base, J lost 4 bases, and 18 bases stayed unmatched. Germline V gene sequence: CDR1 SGHVS, CDR2 FQNEAQ. The DNA for the CDR3 is TGTGCCAGCAGCTTAGGCCATGCTATCAGGACTAGCGGGAGTACAGGCACCGGGGAGCTGTTTTTT. Protein: CASSLGHAIRTSGSTGTGELFF.

V is TRBV13 and J is TRBJ2-3; 7 bases are a match to TRBD1. Looked up from germline, CDR1 is PRHDT and CDR2 is FYEKMQ (reference sequence). The V gene end was trimmed by 5 bases and the J gene end by 4 bases; junction bases not matched to a gene: 6. The CDR3 consists of 14 residues. The CDR3: CASSPRDRPDTQYF. DNA of the CDR3: TGTGCCAGCAGCCCACGGGACAGACCAGATACGCAGTATTTT.

The rearrangement uses TRBV4-2 and TRBJ1-1; D perhaps matches TRBD1 (5 bases). CDR1 is LGHNA and CDR2 is YNFKEQ in the germline V gene. CDR3 length equals 15 residues. V lost 0 bases to trimming and J lost 2 bases, with 10 bases between them. CDR3 sequence reads: CASSQEQGFNTEAFF. The CDR3 coding sequence is TGTGCCAGCAGCCAAGAGCAGGGCTTCAACACTGAAGCTTTCTTT.

The V gene is TRBV6-4, the J gene TRBJ2-1, with 7 nucleotides matching TRBD2. Germline-derived CDR1 and CDR2 are MRHNA and SNTAGT. This CDR3 has 12 residues. V trimming: 5 bases; J trimming: 11 bases; junction bases outside the gene matches: 6. CDR3 sequence: CASSRGSGKQFF. Written as DNA, the CDR3 is TGTGCCAGCAGTCGCGGGAGCGGTAAGCAGTTCTTC.

This chain connects TRBV2 to TRBJ1-3; D is possibly TRBD1 (5 bases). The ends were cut back, 4 bases at V and 3 bases at J, with 10 bases in the middle. Germline lookup yields CDR1 SNHLY and CDR2 FYNNEI. This CDR3 region has 14 residues. The DNA for the CDR3 is TGTGCCAGCAGTGGAGGTCAGGGTGGAAACACCATATATTTT. Translation gives CASSGGQGGNTIYF.

This clone has a handful of counts. The chain recombines TRBV10-3 with TRBJ1-5; a weak D match, TRBD1 (6 bases). V was trimmed by 8 bases and J by 0 bases, leaving 17 bases between them. Germline CDR1 is ENHRY and CDR2 is SYGVKD. The CDR3 covers 16 residues. CDR3 nucleotide sequence: TGTGCCATCTACAGGGTAGGGGAGATTAGCAATCAGCCCCAGCATTTT. It yields the protein CAIYRVGEISNQPQHF.

The rearrangement uses TRBV2 and TRBJ2-5; D ambiguous. V lost 11 bases, J lost 7 bases, and 20 bases lay in between. Germline CDR1 is SNHLY and CDR2 is FYNNEI. CDR3 length: 13 residues. DNA for the CDR3: TGTGCCGGCCTTGGCACACGTCTTGGGACCCAGTACTTC. Translation gives CAGLGTRLGTQYF.

The gene calls are TRBV2 and TRBJ1-1; D unresolved. Trimming cost V 7 bases and J 0 bases, with 9 bases left between them. Per germline, CDR1 SNHLY and CDR2 FYNNEI. This CDR3 contains 13 residues. CDR3 loop: CASMPVVNTEAFF. The CDR3 nucleotides are TGTGCCAGCATGCCGGTAGTGAACACTGAAGCTTTCTTT.

This clone appeared once. The chain links TRBV2 to TRBJ2-7; D perhaps matches TRBD2 (6 bases). Germline V gene data show CDR1 as SNHLY and CDR2 as FYNNEI. Trimming took 7 bases from V and 5 from J, leaving 15 bases between them. CDR3 length equals 13 residues. CDR3: CASKMDGGNEQYV. The CDR3, as DNA: TGTGCCAGCAAAATGGATGGGGGGAACGAGCAGTACGTC.

Worth noting for this clone: At one boundary the junction diverges from the germline segment, which might be a read error. V is TRBV27 and J is TRBJ2-1; a weak D match, TRBD2 (6 bases). The germline gives CDR1 MNHEY, CDR2 SMNVEV (reference sequence). This CDR3 has 16 amino acids. The CDR3 loop is CASSLSGGVSYNEQFF. CDR3 nucleotide sequence: TGTGCCAGCAGTCTATCCGGCGGGGTATCCTACAATGAGCAGTTCTTC.

The gene calls are TRBV29-1 and TRBJ2-3; D not resolved. Germline V gene sequence: CDR1 SQVTM, CDR2 ANQGSEA. V gave up 3 bases and J gave up 1 base, with 11 bases separating them. This CDR3 comprises 14 residues. The CDR3 here is CSVDGLGGTDTQYF. The CDR3 DNA reads as TGCAGCGTTGATGGTCTGGGCGGCACAGATACGCAGTATTTT.

The chain links TRBV28 to TRBJ2-5; D is uncertain. V shed 5 bases and J shed 2 bases, with 9 bases lying between them. The V gene's germline CDR1 is MDHEN and CDR2 SYDVKM. This CDR3 has 13 residues. The CDR3, as DNA: TGTGCCAGCAGTACCGCCGGGCAAGAGACCCAGTACTTC. Its protein is CASSTAGQETQYF.

The chain links TRBV9 to TRBJ2-7; 12 bases map to TRBD2. The CDR3 covers 15 residues. The germline V gene encodes CDR1 SGDLS and CDR2 YYNGEE. V dropped 0 bases and J dropped 3; count of bases not matched to a gene: 1. In nucleotides, the CDR3 is TGTGCCAGCAGCGTAGGACTAGCGGGAGTCTACGAGCAGTACTTC. This encodes CASSVGLAGVYEQYF.

The chain joins TRBV4-2 to TRBJ2-7, with 13 bases matching TRBD2. Per the germline V gene, CDR1 is LGHNA and CDR2 is YNFKEQ. The CDR3 consists of 16 residues. V shed 0 bases, J shed 3 bases, and the junction held 2 bases outside the gene matches. For the CDR3, the DNA is TGTGCCAGCAGCCAAGAGTGGACTAGCGGGAGCTACGAGCAGTACTTC. Amino acids: CASSQEWTSGSYEQYF.

As for this clone: The junction departs from the called germline gene at one end, perhaps through a read error. The CDR3 DNA sequence: TGTGCCAGCAGATTGGACAGGGAGACTTCACCCCTCCACTTT. Translated, it gives CASRLDRETSPLHF. The rearrangement joins TRBV5-4 to TRBJ1-6, with 8 nucleotides matching TRBD1. Germline CDR1 and CDR2: SGHNT and YYREEE (reference sequence). This CDR3 has 14 residues.

The chain uses TRBV5-4 and TRBJ1-2; D is possibly TRBD1 (6 bases). Germline CDR1 is SGHNT and CDR2 is YYREEE (reference sequence). This CDR3 has 18 amino acids. V was trimmed by 4 bases and J by 4 bases, leaving 26 bases between them. This chain's CDR3 is CASSEKTGTTFLRYGYTF. CDR3 DNA sequence: TGTGCCAGCAGCGAAAAAACCGGGACAACTTTCCTCCGCTATGGCTACACCTTC.

The chain carries TRBV27 and TRBJ2-2; perhaps TRBD1 as D (5 bases). The V gene lost 6 bases and the J gene lost 6 bases, with 8 bases spanning the gap. Germline CDR1 MNHEY, CDR2 SMNVEV (reference sequence). CDR3 length equals 12 residues. This CDR3 is CASRPGSGELFF. The CDR3 DNA reads as TGTGCCAGCAGACCAGGGTCCGGGGAGCTGTTTTTT.

This clone was recorded only once. The V gene is TRBV2, the J gene TRBJ2-1, with D perhaps matching TRBD2 (5 bases). The V and J ends lost 2 bases and 8 bases respectively, with 13 bases between them. The CDR3 extends over 14 amino acids. CDR1 and CDR2 (germline): SNHLY, FYNNEI. The DNA of the CDR3 is TGTGCCAGCAGTGAATGGGCTAGCTCCGATGAGCAGTTCTTC. Translated, it gives CASSEWASSDEQFF.

The chain couples TRBV28 to TRBJ2-1; 10 nucleotides line up with TRBD2. Germline CDR1 reads MDHEN; CDR2 reads SYDVKM. This CDR3 comprises 16 residues. With V trimmed by 9 bases and J by 2 bases, 10 bases remained unmatched. CDR3 DNA sequence: TGTGCCAGGAACATTCTAGCGGGAGTACCCTACAATGAGCAGTTCTTC. Translated, it gives CARNILAGVPYNEQFF.

This clone was found a few times. The chain joins TRBV2 to TRBJ2-3; TRBD2 matches 9 bases. Germline CDR1 and CDR2: SNHLY and FYNNEI. V shed 4 bases and J 6 bases; nucleotides not matched to a gene: 17. The CDR3 runs to 18 residues. The CDR3 DNA reads as TGTGCCAGCAGTGGGGGAATACTAGCGGGCTCAGGGTCCGATACGCAGTATTTT. Translating gives CASSGGILAGSGSDTQYF.

The rearrangement joins TRBV5-1 to TRBJ2-4; 8 bases fit TRBD1. J lost 10 bases, V lost 3 bases, and 6 bases had no gene match. CDR3 length equals 13 residues. From germline, CDR1 is SGHRS and CDR2 YFSETQ. The CDR3 coding sequence is TGCGCCAGCAGCTCCCGGACAGGGCAAATTCAGTACTTC. Protein: CASSSRTGQIQYF. The full variable domain, its missing parts supplied by reference TRBV5-1 and TRBJ2-4, is KAGVTQTPRYLIKTRGQQVTLSCSPISGHRSVSWYQQTPGQGLQFLFEYFSETQRNKGNFPGRFSGRQFSNSRSEMNVSTLELGDSALYLCASSSRTGQIQYFGAGTRLSVL.

V is TRBV6-5 and J is TRBJ2-7; TRBD2 might be the D (6 bases). Germline CDR1 and CDR2: MNHEY and SVGAGI. V was shortened by 6 bases and J by 3 bases, with 12 bases between the two germline ends. The CDR3 has 13 amino acids. For the CDR3, the DNA is TGTGCCAGCAGCCCCCGCGGGGTCTACGAGCAGTACGTC. It yields the protein CASSPRGVYEQYV.

This clone has just a few counts. The rearrangement joins TRBV29-1 to TRBJ2-1, with D perhaps TRBD2 (5 bases). This CDR3 is 15 amino acids long. From germline, CDR1 is SQVTM and CDR2 ANQGSEA. Trimming removed 1 base from V and 4 bases from J, with 14 bases in between. Here the CDR3 DNA reads TGCAGCGTTGAAGGAGAGGGCGGATCTTACAATGAGCAGTTCTTC. Its protein product is CSVEGEGGSYNEQFF.